The clone carrying this T cell receptor beta chain was observed a few times. As yet, its antigen is unknown. This entry is derived from a study of OX40 agonist ivuxolimab in advanced cancers. Findings of the study overall: Partial responders at 0.1-3.0 mg/kg showed near-lowest clonal expansion.

With 2 bases removed from V and 10 bases from J, the gap between germline ends came to 9 bases. Germline CDR1 MRHNA, CDR2 SNTAGT. The length of the CDR3 is 13 residues. Libraries were prepared by immunoSEQ multiplex PCR; TCRdb keeps only in-frame clonotypes and omits some of them. The sample contains under 85,000 clones, roughly 90% of which appear only once. The rearrangement links TRBV6-4 to TRBJ1-6; unclear D gene. This sequence was found in an adult with an advanced solid tumor such as melanoma, head and neck, liver or kidney cancer. Sample: CD4+ or CD8+ T cells sorted from blood, taken in a trial of the OX40 agonist ivuxolimab. CDR3: CASSDGSYSPLHF. CDR3 DNA sequence: TGTGCCAGCAGTGACGGCAGTTACTCACCCCTCCACTTT.